Below, 23 T cell receptor beta chains from the same sample are listed, as sequenced in a study of shared clonotypes between healthy human individuals. Clones were read by immunoSEQ multiplex PCR, and TCRdb kept only the in-frame ones, dropping some. Of around 2.5 million clones in the sample, roughly 93% are singletons; the top ten hold approximately 0.37%. Material for sequencing was naive CD4+ T cells from PBMCs. As to subset: CD45RA+ positively selected. The receptors were gathered from a man aged 18-30 years in good health. Some clones in this sample may be carry-over from other donors' samples.

This chain links TRBV5-1 with TRBJ2-2, with 7 bases that match TRBD2. Germline CDR1 reads SGHRS; CDR2 reads YFSETQ. This CDR3 is 16 amino acids long. V shed 1 base, J shed 0 bases, and the junction held 3 bases outside the gene matches. The CDR3 here is CASSLYAGANTGELFF. The CDR3 coding sequence is TGCGCCAGCAGCTTGTACGCGGGGGCGAACACCGGGGAGCTGTTTTTT.

The V and J genes are TRBV4-3 and TRBJ2-7; D is possibly TRBD2 (5 bases). V was cut by 4 bases and J by 3 bases, with 13 bases left in between. Germline V CDR1 and CDR2: LGHNA, YSLEER. This CDR3 has 14 residues. The DNA of the CDR3 is TGCGCCAGCAGCCCCCGCGGAGGAGTCTACGAGCAGTACTTC. It is translated as CASSPRGGVYEQYF.

The chain uses TRBV4-2 and TRBJ2-7; the match to TRBD1 covers 9 bases. Germline lookup yields CDR1 LGHNA and CDR2 YNFKEQ. Trimming removed 6 bases from V and 3 bases from J; junction bases left unmatched: 6. The CDR3 consists of 14 residues. The CDR3 DNA sequence: TGTGCCAGCAGAAACCGACAGGGGGACTACGAGCAGTACTTC. This translates into CASRNRQGDYEQYF.

The V and J genes are TRBV7-9 and TRBJ1-1; the match to TRBD1 covers 9 bases. J was trimmed by 6 bases and V by 4 bases; bases with no gene match: 3. CDR1 is SEHNR and CDR2 is FQNEAQ in the germline V gene (reference sequence). CDR3 length equals 13 residues. DNA for the CDR3: TGTGCCAGCAGCTCGGACAGGGGCGCTGAAGCTTTCTTT. As protein: CASSSDRGAEAFF. Variable domain in full (rest from reference TRBV7-9 and TRBJ1-1): DTGVSQNPRHKITKRGQNVTFRCDPISEHNRLYWYRQTLGQGPEFLTYFQNEAQLEKSRLLSDRFSAERPKGSFSTLEIQRTEQGDSAMYLCASSSDRGAEAFFGQGTRLTVV.

V and J are TRBV5-4 and TRBJ2-1, with 9 bases fitting TRBD2. This CDR3 contains 16 residues. With V trimmed by 4 bases and J by 4 bases, 9 bases remained unmatched. Germline values: CDR1 SGHNT, CDR2 YYREEE (reference sequence). Here the CDR3 reads CASSLGGGRVYNEQFF. The CDR3 region has the DNA TGTGCCAGCAGCCTGGGCGGCGGGAGGGTTTACAATGAGCAGTTCTTC. Looking up the rest from reference TRBV5-4 and TRBJ2-1 gives the full variable domain: ETGVTQSPTHLIKTRGQQVTLRCSSQSGHNTVSWYQQALGQGPQFIFQYYREEENGRGNFPPRFSGLQFPNYSSELNVNALELDDSALYLCASSLGGGRVYNEQFFGPGTRLTVL.

The chain couples TRBV5-5 to TRBJ1-2; 7 bases line up with TRBD1. CDR3 size: 14 residues. V lost 7 bases to trimming and J lost 4 bases; unmatched junction nucleotides: 10. In germline, CDR1 is SGHKS, CDR2 YYEKEE (reference sequence). Written as DNA, the CDR3 is TGTGCCAGCGGGAGAACAGGGGCGGGCTATGGCTACACCTTC. Translating it yields CASGRTGAGYGYTF.

The gene calls are TRBV19 and TRBJ2-5; TRBD1 matches at 10 bases. Germline V CDR1 and CDR2: LNHDA, SQIVND (reference sequence). With 9 bases clipped from V and 5 bases from J, the junction kept 12 bases outside the gene matches. The CDR3 spans 15 residues. CDR3 nucleotide sequence: TGTGCCAGGGGGCCTTGGGACAGGGGAAGGGAGACCCAGTACTTC. It translates to CARGPWDRGRETQYF.

This clone was picked up one time. J is TRBJ1-6 and V is TRBV19; possibly TRBD1 for D (5 bases). The V end was cut by 5 bases, the J end by 14 bases, with 13 bases between. Germline-derived CDR1 and CDR2 are LNHDA and SQIVND (reference sequence). The CDR3 spans 12 residues. CDR3 bases: TGTGCCAGTAGTGGTACAGGACTAACCCTCCACTTT. Amino acid sequence: CASSGTGLTLHF.

This sequence joins TRBV29-1 and TRBJ1-2; D call uncertain. Germline V CDR1 and CDR2: SQVTM, ANQGSEA. V dropped 3 bases and J dropped 0 bases, with 11 bases sitting between them. The CDR3 extends over 14 amino acids. The CDR3 coding sequence is TGCAGCGTTGAGTTGGGATCCCCTAACTATGGCTACACCTTC. Residues: CSVELGSPNYGYTF.

The chain carries TRBV7-8 and TRBJ2-2; D may match TRBD1 or TRBD2 (6 bases each). The length of the CDR3 is 16 residues. Germline loops: CDR1 SGHVS, CDR2 FQNEAQ. Trimming stripped 5 bases from V and 7 bases from J, with 20 bases between. CDR3 region: CASSPRGATTGGELFF. In DNA, the CDR3 is TGTGCCAGCAGCCCAAGGGGGGCTACGACCGGCGGGGAGCTGTTTTTT.

V is TRBV5-1 and J is TRBJ2-7; tentative D call: TRBD2 (6 bases). The V and J ends lost 2 bases and 6 bases respectively, with 15 bases between them. Germline V gene lookup returns CDR1 SGHRS and CDR2 YFSETQ. The CDR3 is made up of 14 amino acids. CDR3 amino acids: CASSFRGGPIEQYF. The CDR3 coding sequence is TGCGCCAGCAGCTTCCGCGGAGGGCCCATCGAGCAGTACTTC.

J is TRBJ2-1 and V is TRBV7-8; tentatively, D is TRBD1 (6 bases). The germline gives CDR1 SGHVS, CDR2 FQNEAQ. V lost 5 bases, J lost 5 bases, and 19 bases lay in between. This CDR3 has 16 amino acids. CDR3 bases: TGTGCCAGCAGCCCCGGCCGGGACATTCACAACAATGAGCAGTTCTTC. Translating it yields CASSPGRDIHNNEQFF.

The rearrangement links TRBV4-2 to TRBJ2-1, with D tentatively TRBD2 (6 bases). V lost 1 base to trimming and J lost 2 bases, with 12 bases between them. CDR3 length equals 16 residues. Germline loops: CDR1 LGHNA, CDR2 YNFKEQ. DNA for the CDR3: TGTGCCAGCAGCCAAGTGGCGGGGTCGACCTACAATGAGCAGTTCTTC. Its translation: CASSQVAGSTYNEQFF.

V and J are TRBV28 and TRBJ1-5; D not certain. CDR3 length: 16 residues. Trimming stripped 1 base from V and 0 bases from J, with 10 bases between. The germline gives CDR1 MDHEN, CDR2 SYDVKM. The CDR3 loop reads CASSLSGTYSNQPQHF. The DNA of the CDR3 is TGTGCCAGCAGTTTATCGGGTACCTATAGCAATCAGCCCCAGCATTTT.

The chain joins TRBV7-9 to TRBJ2-3; tentatively, D is TRBD2 (5 bases). The germline V gene has CDR1 SEHNR and CDR2 FQNEAQ (reference sequence). This CDR3 contains 15 residues. V lost 1 base to trimming and J lost 1 base, with 9 bases between them. The CDR3 coding sequence is TGTGCCAGCAGCTTAGTTGCGGGTGGCACAGATACGCAGTATTTT. Encoded protein: CASSLVAGGTDTQYF.

This chain links TRBV4-2 with TRBJ2-5; D gene unclear. The germline V and J ends were trimmed by 0 bases and 1 base, with 9 bases remaining between them. Per the germline V gene, CDR1 is LGHNA and CDR2 is YNFKEQ. The CDR3 is 15 amino acids. This CDR3 reads CASSQDRQAQETQYF. CDR3 coding DNA: TGTGCCAGCAGCCAAGACCGGCAGGCCCAAGAGACCCAGTACTTC.

CDR3 in amino acids: CASSLGTTAYEQYF. DNA of the CDR3: TGTGCCAGCAGCTTAGGGACCACAGCCTACGAGCAGTACTTC. The chain recombines TRBV7-8 with TRBJ2-7; D unresolved. The germline gives CDR1 SGHVS, CDR2 FQNEAQ. With 1 base removed from V and 2 bases from J, the gap between germline ends came to 9 bases. The CDR3 runs 14 residues.

The V gene is TRBV28, the J gene TRBJ2-2; D is ambiguous. Germline CDR1 MDHEN, CDR2 SYDVKM. Trimming took 1 base from V and 5 from J, leaving 11 bases between them. The length of the CDR3 is 15 residues. CDR3 sequence reads: CASSLLSPGTGELFF. The DNA of the CDR3 is TGTGCCAGCAGTTTATTGTCCCCGGGTACCGGGGAGCTGTTTTTT.

V and J are TRBV18 and TRBJ1-1; no clear D. V lost 3 bases, J lost 0 bases, and 14 bases lay in between. CDR1 KGHSH and CDR2 LQKENI come from the germline V gene. The CDR3 runs 16 residues. The CDR3 is CASSPQPAGLNTEAFF. CDR3 coding DNA: TGTGCCAGCTCACCTCAACCTGCAGGACTGAACACTGAAGCTTTCTTT.

The chain is built from TRBV2 and TRBJ2-5; 7 bases fit TRBD1. The CDR3 has 13 amino acids. Germline V CDR1 and CDR2: SNHLY, FYNNEI. J was trimmed by 3 bases and V by 5 bases; bases with no gene match: 3. The CDR3 DNA is TGTGCCAGCAGTCCCCAGGGGGAAGAGACCCAGTACTTC. Its translation is CASSPQGEETQYF.

This chain uses TRBV6-1 with TRBJ2-3; the match to TRBD2 covers 15 bases. J gave up 8 bases and V 1 base, and 1 base lay outside the gene matches. The CDR3 sequence is 15 residues long. Germline CDR1 is MNHNS and CDR2 is SASEGT. The CDR3 DNA reads TGTGCCAGCAGTGAAGGGACTAGCGGGAGGGGTACGCAGTATTTT. Translating gives CASSEGTSGRGTQYF.

CDR3 coding DNA: TGTGCCAGCAGCCGATTAGCGGGAGCCGGGGAGCTGTTTTTT. As protein: CASSRLAGAGELFF. The chain uses TRBV13 and TRBJ2-2, with 9 positions matching TRBD2. V was clipped by 5 bases and J by 6 bases; unmatched bases: 4. CDR3 length: 14 amino acids. Germline V gives CDR1 PRHDT, CDR2 FYEKMQ (reference sequence).

The chain is built from TRBV7-2 and TRBJ2-2, with a weak D call TRBD1 (6 bases). V gave up 5 bases and J gave up 1 base, with 8 bases separating them. The CDR3 loop spans 14 amino acids. Germline-derived CDR1 and CDR2 are SGHTA and FQGNSA. In nucleotides, the CDR3 is TGTGCCAGCAGCCAGGACAGGAACACCGGGGAGCTGTTTTTT. It yields the protein CASSQDRNTGELFF.